This T cell receptor beta chain is from a study of T-cell reconstitution after alpha-beta-depleted transplantation in children. To note about this clonotype: Its antigen is unidentified.

Trimming stripped 0 bases from V and 3 bases from J, with 20 bases between. The CDR3 spans 18 residues. Germline CDR1 ENHRY, CDR2 SYGVKD. TCRbeta library construction was performed incorporating unique molecular identifiers. MiXCR, applied by TCRdb to the PCR reads, yields one record per CDR3 protein. The sample shows a few hundred thousand distinct CDR3 sequences, 20% to 30% of them seen only once. Findings and limits, study-wide: Surviving thymic progenitors and recipient T cells were the source of high TCRbeta diversity at day 60 in some patients. One year post-transplant, T-cell counts and diversity were largely derived from T cells produced anew. Reportedly, only several hundred clones from non-depleted graft cells drove alpha-beta T-cell counts at about two months.

V usage is TRBV10-3 and J usage is TRBJ2-5; D ambiguous. The sample was PBMCs, taken before TCRalphabeta/CD19-depleted stem cell transplant. This clonotype was obtained from a boy younger than two with Wiskott-Aldrich syndrome, due to receive a stem cell transplant. In nucleotides, the CDR3 is TGTGCCATCAGTGAGTCTGAAGCGATTGGACGGAATAAAGAGACCCAGTACTTC. Protein sequence: CAISESEAIGRNKETQYF.